The present T cell receptor (beta chain) was sequenced within a study of Ad26.COV2.S vaccination and SARS-CoV-2 variants. The CDR3 extends over 16 amino acids. The germline V gene has CDR1 KGHDR and CDR2 SFDVKD. Trimming took 2 bases from V and 3 from J; bases not matched to a gene: 3. Treatment denoted: 15 to 20 received Ad26.COV2.S at low or high dose, single or two shots; roughly 5 received placebo; per-sample allocation not given. On day 63 after the first injection, vaccine and placebo recipients gave samples. Sequencing was performed with immunoSEQ multiplex PCR; in TCRdb, only in-frame clones are kept and a portion is missing. The table includes around 350,000 clones, about 85% detected once.

The starting material was peripheral blood, obtained in a trial of Ad26.COV2.S vaccine versus placebo. The sequence came from a person between 18 and 59 years old who received the Ad26.COV2.S COVID-19 vaccine or a placebo. The V and J genes are TRBV24-1 and TRBJ2-2; 9 positions match TRBD1. The CDR3 is CATSDYWDRDTGELFF. The CDR3 DNA sequence: TGTGCCACCAGTGATTATTGGGACAGGGACACCGGGGAGCTGTTTTTT.